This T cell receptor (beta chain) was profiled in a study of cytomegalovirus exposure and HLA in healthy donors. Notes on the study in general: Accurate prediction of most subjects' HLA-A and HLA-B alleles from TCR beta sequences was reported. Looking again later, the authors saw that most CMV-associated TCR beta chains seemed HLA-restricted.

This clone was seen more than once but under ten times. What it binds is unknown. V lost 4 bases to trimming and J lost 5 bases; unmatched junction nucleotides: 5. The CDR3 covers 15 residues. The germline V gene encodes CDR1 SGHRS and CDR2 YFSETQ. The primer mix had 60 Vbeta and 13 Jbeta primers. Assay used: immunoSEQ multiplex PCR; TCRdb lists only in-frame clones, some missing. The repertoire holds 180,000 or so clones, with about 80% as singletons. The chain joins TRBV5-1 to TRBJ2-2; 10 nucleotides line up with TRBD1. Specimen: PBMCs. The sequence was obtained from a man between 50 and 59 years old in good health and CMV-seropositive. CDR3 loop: CASSMTGGSTGELFF. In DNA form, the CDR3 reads TGCGCCAGCAGCATGACAGGGGGCAGTACCGGGGAGCTGTTTTTT.